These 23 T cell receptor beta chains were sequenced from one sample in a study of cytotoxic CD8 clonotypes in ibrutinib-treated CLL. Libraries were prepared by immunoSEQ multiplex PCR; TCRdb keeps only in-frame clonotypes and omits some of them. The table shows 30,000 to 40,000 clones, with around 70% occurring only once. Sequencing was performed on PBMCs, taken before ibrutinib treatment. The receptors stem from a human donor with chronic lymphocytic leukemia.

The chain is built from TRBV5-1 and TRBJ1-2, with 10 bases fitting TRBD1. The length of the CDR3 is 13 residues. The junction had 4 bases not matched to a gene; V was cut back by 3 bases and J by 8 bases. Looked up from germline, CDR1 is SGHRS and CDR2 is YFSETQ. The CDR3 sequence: CASSSGTGEGYTF. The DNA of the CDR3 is TGCGCCAGCAGCTCCGGGACAGGGGAGGGCTACACCTTC.

CDR3 nucleotides: TGTGCCATCAGTCAGGGGGGAGAGACCCAGTACTTC. This encodes CAISQGGETQYF. The V and J genes are TRBV10-3 and TRBJ2-5; D possibly corresponds to TRBD1 (7 bases). V lost 5 bases and J 4 bases, leaving 8 bases between the germline ends. CDR3 length: 12 amino acids. The V gene's germline CDR1 is ENHRY and CDR2 SYGVKD.

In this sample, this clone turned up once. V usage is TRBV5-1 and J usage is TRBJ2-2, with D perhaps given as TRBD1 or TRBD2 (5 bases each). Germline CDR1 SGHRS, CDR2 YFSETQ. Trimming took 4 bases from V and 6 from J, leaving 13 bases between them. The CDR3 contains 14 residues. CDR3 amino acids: CASSLDGTAGELFF. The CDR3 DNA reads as TGCGCCAGCAGCCTCGATGGGACCGCCGGGGAGCTGTTTTTT.

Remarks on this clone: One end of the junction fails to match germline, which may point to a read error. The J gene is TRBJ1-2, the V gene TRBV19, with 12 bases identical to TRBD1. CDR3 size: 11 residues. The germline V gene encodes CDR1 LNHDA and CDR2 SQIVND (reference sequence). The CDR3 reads CASRGTGGPGF. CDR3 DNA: TGTGCCAGTAGGGGGACAGGGGGCCCTGGCTTC. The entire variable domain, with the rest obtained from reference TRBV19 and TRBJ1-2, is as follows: DGGITQSPKYLFRKEGQNVTLSCEQNLNHDAMYWYRQDPGQGLRLIYYSQIVNDFQKGDIAEGYSVSREKKESFPLTVTSAQKNPTAFYLCASRGTGGPGFGSGTRLTVV.

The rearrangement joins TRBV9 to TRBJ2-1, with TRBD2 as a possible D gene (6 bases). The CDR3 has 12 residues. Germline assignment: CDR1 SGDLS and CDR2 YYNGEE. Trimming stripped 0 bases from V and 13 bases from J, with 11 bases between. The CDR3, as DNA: TGTGCCAGCAGCGTAGATGGGGGGAGTCAGTTCTTC. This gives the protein CASSVDGGSQFF.

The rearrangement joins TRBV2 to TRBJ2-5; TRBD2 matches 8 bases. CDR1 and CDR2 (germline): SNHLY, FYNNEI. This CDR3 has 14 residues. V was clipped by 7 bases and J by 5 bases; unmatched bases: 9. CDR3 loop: CASMGTGGYETQYF. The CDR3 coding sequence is TGTGCCAGCATGGGTACGGGGGGGTATGAGACCCAGTACTTC.

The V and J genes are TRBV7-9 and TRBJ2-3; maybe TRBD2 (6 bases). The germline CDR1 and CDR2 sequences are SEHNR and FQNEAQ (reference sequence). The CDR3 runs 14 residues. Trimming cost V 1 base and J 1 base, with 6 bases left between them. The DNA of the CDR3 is TGTGCCAGCAGCTTAGGACTAGGCACAGATACGCAGTATTTT. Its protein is CASSLGLGTDTQYF.

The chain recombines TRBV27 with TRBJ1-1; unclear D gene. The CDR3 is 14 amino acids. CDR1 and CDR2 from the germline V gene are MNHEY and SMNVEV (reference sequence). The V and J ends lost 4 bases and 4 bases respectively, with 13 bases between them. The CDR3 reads CASSYYGGITEAFF. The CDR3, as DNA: TGTGCCAGCAGTTATTACGGTGGGATCACTGAAGCTTTCTTT.

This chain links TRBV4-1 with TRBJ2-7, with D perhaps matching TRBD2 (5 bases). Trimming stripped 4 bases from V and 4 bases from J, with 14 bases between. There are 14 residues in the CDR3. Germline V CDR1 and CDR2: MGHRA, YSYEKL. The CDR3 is CASSPASPSYEQYF. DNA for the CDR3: TGCGCCAGCAGCCCTGCTAGCCCCTCATACGAGCAGTACTTC.

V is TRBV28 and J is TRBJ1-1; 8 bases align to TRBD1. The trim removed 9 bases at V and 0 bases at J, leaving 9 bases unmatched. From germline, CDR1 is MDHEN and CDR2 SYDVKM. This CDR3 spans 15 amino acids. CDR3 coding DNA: TGTGCCAGTGATCCCAGGGGGCGAGTGAACACTGAAGCTTTCTTT. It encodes CASDPRGRVNTEAFF.

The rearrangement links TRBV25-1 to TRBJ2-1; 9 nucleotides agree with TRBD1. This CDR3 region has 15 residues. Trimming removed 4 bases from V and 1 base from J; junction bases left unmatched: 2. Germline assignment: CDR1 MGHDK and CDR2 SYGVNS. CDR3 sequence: CASSATGGSYNEQFF. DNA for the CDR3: TGTGCCAGCAGTGCGACAGGGGGGTCCTACAATGAGCAGTTCTTC.

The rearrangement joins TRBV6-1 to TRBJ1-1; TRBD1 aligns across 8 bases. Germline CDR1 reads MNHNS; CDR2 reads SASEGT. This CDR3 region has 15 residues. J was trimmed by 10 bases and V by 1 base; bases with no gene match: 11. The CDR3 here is CASSEGGDRRVGAFF. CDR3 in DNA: TGTGCCAGCAGTGAAGGGGGGGACAGGCGAGTCGGAGCTTTCTTT.

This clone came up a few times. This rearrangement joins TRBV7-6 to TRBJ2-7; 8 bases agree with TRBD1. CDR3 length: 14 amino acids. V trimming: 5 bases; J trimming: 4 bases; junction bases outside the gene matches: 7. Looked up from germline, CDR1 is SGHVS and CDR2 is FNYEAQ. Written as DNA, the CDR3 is TGTGCCAGCAGCCAGGGACAGGTCCTTTACGAGCAGTACTTC. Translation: CASSQGQVLYEQYF.

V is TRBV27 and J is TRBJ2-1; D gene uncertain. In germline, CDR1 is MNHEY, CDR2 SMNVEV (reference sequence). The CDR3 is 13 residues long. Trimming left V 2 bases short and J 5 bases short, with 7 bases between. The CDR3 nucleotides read TGTGCCAGCAGTTTAACCGGAGACAATGAGCAGTTCTTC. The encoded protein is CASSLTGDNEQFF.

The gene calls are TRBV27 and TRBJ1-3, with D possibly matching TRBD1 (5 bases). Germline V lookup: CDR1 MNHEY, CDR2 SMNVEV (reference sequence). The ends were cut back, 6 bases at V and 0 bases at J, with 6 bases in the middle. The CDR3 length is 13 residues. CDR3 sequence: CASRGHSGNTIYF. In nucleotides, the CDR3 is TGTGCCAGCAGGGGGCACTCTGGAAACACCATATATTTT.

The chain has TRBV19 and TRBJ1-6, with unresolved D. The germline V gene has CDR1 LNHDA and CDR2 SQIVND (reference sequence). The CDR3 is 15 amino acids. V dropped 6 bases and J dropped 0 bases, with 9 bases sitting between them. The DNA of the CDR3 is TGTGCCAGTAGGGACGGGAGCTCCTATAATTCACCCCTCCACTTT. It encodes CASRDGSSYNSPLHF.

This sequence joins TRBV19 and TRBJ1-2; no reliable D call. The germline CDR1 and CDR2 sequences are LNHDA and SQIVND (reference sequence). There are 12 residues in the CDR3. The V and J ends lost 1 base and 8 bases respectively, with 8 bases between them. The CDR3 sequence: CASSIALRGYTF. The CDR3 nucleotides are TGTGCCAGTAGTATAGCGCTGAGAGGCTACACCTTC. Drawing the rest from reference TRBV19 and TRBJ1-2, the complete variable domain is DGGITQSPKYLFRKEGQNVTLSCEQNLNHDAMYWYRQDPGQGLRLIYYSQIVNDFQKGDIAEGYSVSREKKESFPLTVTSAQKNPTAFYLCASSIALRGYTFGSGTRLTVV.

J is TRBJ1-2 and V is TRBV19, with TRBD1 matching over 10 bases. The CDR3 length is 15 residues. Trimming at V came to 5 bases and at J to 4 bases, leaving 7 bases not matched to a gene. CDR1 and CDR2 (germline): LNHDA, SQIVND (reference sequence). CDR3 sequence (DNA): TGTGCCAGTAGTGTCCCGGGACAGGGGATCTATGGCTACACCTTC. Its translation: CASSVPGQGIYGYTF. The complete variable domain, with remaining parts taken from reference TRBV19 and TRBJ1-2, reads DGGITQSPKYLFRKEGQNVTLSCEQNLNHDAMYWYRQDPGQGLRLIYYSQIVNDFQKGDIAEGYSVSREKKESFPLTVTSAQKNPTAFYLCASSVPGQGIYGYTFGSGTRLTVV.

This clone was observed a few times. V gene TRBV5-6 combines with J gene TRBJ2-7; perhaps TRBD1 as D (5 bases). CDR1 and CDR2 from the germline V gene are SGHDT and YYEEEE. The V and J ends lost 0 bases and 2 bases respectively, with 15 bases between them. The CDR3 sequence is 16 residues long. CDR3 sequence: CASSLDGAVRAYEQYF. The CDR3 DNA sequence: TGTGCCAGCAGCTTGGATGGGGCGGTAAGGGCCTACGAGCAGTACTTC. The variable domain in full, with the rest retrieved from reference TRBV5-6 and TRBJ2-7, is DAGVTQSPTHLIKTRGQQVTLRCSPKSGHDTVSWYQQALGQGPQFIFQYYEEEERQRGNFPDRFSGHQFPNYSSELNVNALLLGDSALYLCASSLDGAVRAYEQYFGPGTRLTVT.

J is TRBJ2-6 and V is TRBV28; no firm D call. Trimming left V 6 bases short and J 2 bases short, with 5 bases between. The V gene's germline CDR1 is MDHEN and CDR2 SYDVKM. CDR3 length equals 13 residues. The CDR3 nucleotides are TGTGCCAGCAGAATGGCTGGGGCCAACGTCCTGACTTTC. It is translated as CASRMAGANVLTF.

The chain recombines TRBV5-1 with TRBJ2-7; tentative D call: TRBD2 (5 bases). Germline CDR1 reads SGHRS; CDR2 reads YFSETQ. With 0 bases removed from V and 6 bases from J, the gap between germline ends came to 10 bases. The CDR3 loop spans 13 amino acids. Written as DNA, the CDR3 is TGCGCCAGCAGCTTGGATGAGGGCTCCGAGCAGTACTTC. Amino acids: CASSLDEGSEQYF.

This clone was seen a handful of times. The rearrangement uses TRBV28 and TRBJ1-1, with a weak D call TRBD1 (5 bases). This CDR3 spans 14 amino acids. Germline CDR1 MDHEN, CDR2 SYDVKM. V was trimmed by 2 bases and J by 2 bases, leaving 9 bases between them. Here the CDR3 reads CASSLNQGNTEAFF. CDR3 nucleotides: TGTGCCAGCAGTTTAAATCAGGGTAACACTGAAGCTTTCTTT.

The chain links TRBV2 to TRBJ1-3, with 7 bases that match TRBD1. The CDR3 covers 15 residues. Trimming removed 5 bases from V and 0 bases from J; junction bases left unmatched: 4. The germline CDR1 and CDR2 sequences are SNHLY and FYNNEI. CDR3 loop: CASSQDRISGNTIYF. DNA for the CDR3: TGTGCCAGCAGTCAGGACAGGATCTCTGGAAACACCATATATTTT.